The 2 T cell receptor beta chains presented below share a single source sample, sequenced in a study of shared clonotypes between healthy human individuals. Data came from immunoSEQ multiplex PCR; TCRdb stores just in-frame clones and leaves some out. The sample shows roughly 600,000 clones, nearly 98% of them seen only once. Selected positively for CCR7 and CD45RO-negative, naive CD8 cells excluded terminally differentiated effector memory CD45RA+ cells. What was sequenced was naive CD8+ T cells sorted from blood. The receptors come from a man aged 30 to 45 in good health.

The chain recombines TRBV12-5 with TRBJ1-1, with D uncertain. Germline CDR1 reads LGHNT; CDR2 reads FRNRAP. The V end lost 5 bases, the J end lost 4 bases, and 11 bases lay between the germline ends. CDR3 size: 13 residues. CDR3 sequence: CASGPMTGTEAFF. CDR3 DNA sequence: TGTGCTAGTGGTCCGATGACGGGCACTGAAGCTTTCTTT.

The chain carries TRBV28 and TRBJ2-5, with D tentatively TRBD2 (6 bases). V was cut by 5 bases and J by 5 bases, with 18 bases left in between. CDR1 and CDR2 (germline): MDHEN, SYDVKM. The CDR3 is made up of 15 amino acids. CDR3 protein: CASSLSWGVGETQYF. The DNA of the CDR3 is TGTGCCAGCAGTCTCTCGTGGGGGGTCGGGGAGACCCAGTACTTC.